The 18 T cell receptor beta chains presented below share a single source sample, sequenced in a study of beta chain features in type 1 diabetes. Every bit of the isolated RNA underwent reverse transcription, so sequencing read expressed TCRB transcripts. Clones were sequenced by immunoSEQ multiplex PCR, and TCRdb holds only the in-frame ones, with some missing. The data hold 120,000 to 150,000 clones, with roughly 9.7% observed a single time. The specimen sequenced was central memory CD4+ T cells from blood. The receptors were sampled from a woman in her thirties or forties in good health.

This clone came up a few times. The V call is TRBV23-1, the J call TRBJ1-3; D remains ambiguous. TRBV23-1 qualifies as an ORF whose function is uncertain. The germline V and J ends were trimmed by 10 bases and 2 bases, with 9 bases remaining between them. The CDR3 has 12 amino acids. The CDR3 nucleotides read TGCGCCACTCGCCAGGCTGGAAACACCATATATTTT. Its protein is CATRQAGNTIYF.

This clone was picked up a small number of times. The rearrangement links TRBV2 to TRBJ2-6, with 7 bases aligning to TRBD2. Germline values: CDR1 SNHLY, CDR2 FYNNEI. The J segment lost 0 bases and the V segment lost 10 bases, leaving 15 bases of the junction unmatched. This CDR3 is 18 amino acids long. CDR3 amino acids: CATPRGSGSFSGANVLTF. The CDR3 bases are TGTGCCACCCCACGGGGTAGCGGGTCGTTCTCTGGGGCCAACGTCCTGACTTTC.

This CDR3 reads CASSYSRAHGDTQYF. For the CDR3, the DNA is TGTGCCAGCAGTTACTCGAGGGCACATGGGGATACGCAGTATTTT. J is TRBJ2-3 and V is TRBV6-5; D perhaps matches TRBD2 (5 bases). CDR3 size: 15 residues. Looked up from germline, CDR1 is MNHEY and CDR2 is SVGAGI. Deletions cut 0 bases from V and 6 bases from J, with 13 bases between.

This clone has just a few counts. Other nucleotide sequences from this sample produce the same CDR3. The rearrangement uses TRBV2 and TRBJ1-2, with D unclear. Trimming cost V 3 bases and J 5 bases, with 4 bases left between them. Germline CDR1 is SNHLY and CDR2 is FYNNEI. This CDR3 comprises 11 residues. The CDR3 bases are TGTGCCAGCAGTGATTCGTATGGCTACACCTTC. Its protein product is CASSDSYGYTF.

This rearrangement joins TRBV29-1 to TRBJ1-1; TRBD1 is a possible D gene (6 bases). Germline CDR1 SQVTM, CDR2 ANQGSEA. Trimming shortened V by 0 bases and J by 6 bases, and 11 bases separated the two germline ends. CDR3 length equals 13 residues. CDR3: CSVEDSGGPEAFF. CDR3 DNA: TGCAGCGTTGAAGATAGCGGGGGGCCTGAAGCTTTCTTT.

This clone was counted only a few times. The chain carries TRBV10-3 and TRBJ2-1, with D maybe TRBD2 (5 bases). V was clipped by 2 bases and J by 8 bases, with 13 bases between them. The CDR3 consists of 14 residues. Germline V lookup: CDR1 ENHRY, CDR2 SYGVKD. The CDR3 loop is CAISERDGVDEQFF. CDR3 nucleotides: TGTGCCATCAGTGAGAGAGACGGGGTGGATGAGCAGTTCTTC.

The chain joins TRBV19 to TRBJ2-5; D gene ambiguous. V lost 4 bases and J 3 bases, leaving 6 bases between the germline ends. The CDR3 has 12 residues. Germline V CDR1 and CDR2: LNHDA, SQIVND (reference sequence). DNA for the CDR3: TGTGCCAGTAGTAATCCCAAAGAGACCCAGTACTTC. Its protein product is CASSNPKETQYF.

V usage is TRBV29-1 and J usage is TRBJ2-2; 8 positions agree with TRBD1. The V segment lost 4 bases and the J segment 3 bases; nucleotides outside the gene matches: 4. Germline-derived CDR1 and CDR2 are SQVTM and ANQGSEA. The CDR3 contains 14 residues. Written as DNA, the CDR3 is TGCAGCGTTGGGCAGGGGGCGGACACCGGGGAGCTGTTTTTT. It yields the protein CSVGQGADTGELFF.

This clone was seen ten or more times. The J gene is TRBJ2-1, the V gene TRBV4-3; weak D call: TRBD2 (7 bases). This CDR3 is built from 14 residues. Germline loops: CDR1 LGHNA, CDR2 YSLEER. V lost 1 base to trimming and J lost 9 bases, with 13 bases between them. The CDR3 sequence is CASSQVRGEGEQFF. CDR3 DNA sequence: TGCGCCAGCAGCCAAGTAAGGGGGGAGGGTGAGCAGTTCTTC.

The J gene is TRBJ2-7, the V gene TRBV19, with TRBD1 matching 10 bases. V was pared by 8 bases and J by 4 bases, with 5 bases of the junction left unmatched. Looked up from germline, CDR1 is LNHDA and CDR2 is SQIVND (reference sequence). The CDR3 contains 13 residues. This CDR3 is CASGDRGLYEQYF. CDR3 bases: TGTGCCAGTGGGGACAGGGGACTATACGAGCAGTACTTC.

V usage is TRBV7-9 and J usage is TRBJ1-1; D is undetermined. The germline V gene encodes CDR1 SEHNR and CDR2 FQNEAQ (reference sequence). Trimming stripped 1 base from V and 6 bases from J, with 15 bases between. This CDR3 has 15 residues. This CDR3 reads CASSLGPSPKSEAFF. CDR3 nucleotides: TGTGCCAGCAGCTTAGGCCCATCGCCTAAATCTGAAGCTTTCTTT.

This clone was counted between two and nine times. The rearrangement joins TRBV23-1 to TRBJ1-6; D possibly corresponds to TRBD1 (5 bases). TRBV23-1 carries the ORF label, with uncertain function. Trimming pared 1 base from V and 10 bases from J, leaving 20 bases between. This CDR3 region has 17 residues. The CDR3 sequence: CASSQLRIAGLRSPLHF. CDR3 nucleotides: TGCGCCAGCAGTCAATTAAGGATCGCAGGGTTGAGATCACCCCTCCACTTT.

This clone was found a few times. The chain links TRBV4-1 to TRBJ2-3; possible D gene TRBD2, 7 bases. V was cut by 4 bases and J by 8 bases, with 22 bases left in between. Per germline, CDR1 MGHRA and CDR2 YSYEKL. The length of the CDR3 is 16 residues. The CDR3 loop reads CASSRVLEGGHGTQYF. In DNA, the CDR3 is TGCGCCAGCAGCCGGGTCCTTGAGGGGGGGCATGGTACGCAGTATTTT.

This rearrangement joins TRBV6-5 to TRBJ2-3, with TRBD2 identical over 8 bases. The CDR3 loop spans 16 amino acids. The germline V gene has CDR1 MNHEY and CDR2 SVGAGI. J was trimmed by 2 bases and V by 0 bases; bases with no gene match: 4. DNA for the CDR3: TGTGCCAGCAGTTACTCCGGGACTAGGCTCACAGATACGCAGTATTTT. It specifies CASSYSGTRLTDTQYF.

The sample holds a few counts of this clone. This rearrangement joins TRBV5-1 to TRBJ1-4, with D perhaps TRBD1 (6 bases). The germline V and J ends were trimmed by 1 base and 5 bases, with 24 bases remaining between them. In germline, CDR1 is SGHRS, CDR2 YFSETQ. The CDR3 is made up of 19 amino acids. CDR3 in amino acids: CASSLTPAASGAANEKLFF. The CDR3 DNA sequence: TGCGCCAGCAGCTTGACCCCGGCGGCGTCAGGGGCAGCGAATGAAAAACTGTTTTTT. Full variable domain (remainder filled in from reference TRBV5-1 and TRBJ1-4): KAGVTQTPRYLIKTRGQQVTLSCSPISGHRSVSWYQQTPGQGLQFLFEYFSETQRNKGNFPGRFSGRQFSNSRSEMNVSTLELGDSALYLCASSLTPAASGAANEKLFFGSGTQLSVL.

This clone was picked up a small number of times. The chain carries TRBV5-1 and TRBJ2-1; 12 bases match TRBD2. The V and J ends lost 3 bases and 0 bases, in that order; junction bases with no gene match: 10. CDR1 and CDR2 (germline): SGHRS, YFSETQ. There are 19 residues in the CDR3. The CDR3 here is CASSSQLAGGSNSYNEQFF. In DNA, the CDR3 is TGCGCCAGCAGCTCCCAACTAGCGGGGGGCAGTAACTCCTACAATGAGCAGTTCTTC.

The chain joins TRBV2 to TRBJ2-5; no clear D. CDR1 is SNHLY, CDR2 FYNNEI, per germline. The CDR3 covers 15 residues. The V gene lost 0 bases and the J gene lost 0 bases, with 8 bases spanning the gap. This chain's CDR3 is CASSEAAGYQETQYF. The CDR3 DNA follows: TGTGCCAGCAGTGAAGCGGCAGGCTACCAAGAGACCCAGTACTTC.

To note about this clone: At one end, the junction sequence differs from germline, possibly due to a read error. The chain joins TRBV13 to TRBJ1-2, with D perhaps TRBD1 (5 bases). This CDR3 has 15 amino acids. Germline V gene sequence: CDR1 PRHDT, CDR2 FYEKMQ (reference sequence). The CDR3 loop is CASSGGTGPRGGYTF. CDR3 nucleotide sequence: TGCGCCAGCAGCGGCGGGACGGGCCCTAGGGGTGGCTACACCTTC.